The rows below give T cell receptor beta chains drawn from one sample of a study of blood T cell repertoires in COVID-19. Only in-frame clones appear in the TCRdb table, and some are missing; sequencing was by immunoSEQ multiplex PCR. Found here are 65,000 or so clones, more than 75% of them singletons; the top ten hold 0.95% to 1.5%. The sample was peripheral blood. These receptors were collected from a man in his sixties with acute or convalescent COVID-19. Both conserved end residues are part of each CDR3. The D gene is left open where the match is weak. Some rows have no size entry. The others give once, few or many, or a class for an expanded clone.

size	D	V	J	DNA	CDR3
-	-	TRBV6-5	TRBJ1-2	TGTGCCAGCAGCGCCAGAGAGGGAATCTTC	CASSAREGIF
-	TRBD1	TRBV29-1	TRBJ2-2	TGCAGCGTGGACAGGGGGTCCGGGGAGCTGTTTTTT	CSVDRGSGELFF
-	TRBD1	TRBV11-2	TRBJ1-3	TGTGCCAGCAGCTCCGGGACAGGGAATCGAAACACCATATATTTT	CASSSGTGNRNTIYF
-	-	TRBV5-1	TRBJ1-3	TGCGCCAGCGGCGGCGGCTCCTCTGGAAACACCATATATTTT	CASGGGSSGNTIYF
-	-	TRBV27	TRBJ2-5	TGTGCCAGCAGGTCCCAGATTGAAGAGACCCAGTACTTC	CASRSQIEETQYF
-	-	TRBV10-3	TRBJ2-3	TGTGCCATCAGTTCCTCAACTAGCACAGATACGCAGTATTTT	CAISSSTSTDTQYF
once	-	TRBV3-1/TRBV3-2	TRBJ1-5	TGTGCCAGCAGCCAAGGGCCCTCTTATCAGCCCCAGCATTTT	CASSQGPSYQPQHF
-	-	TRBV18	TRBJ2-2	TGTGCCAGCTCACCGAACACGAACACCGGGGAGCTGTTTTTT	CASSPNTNTGELFF
-	-	TRBV6-1	TRBJ1-4	TGTGCCAGCAGTGAGTCAGCTAATGAAAAACTGTTTTTT	CASSESANEKLFF
-	-	TRBV5-4	TRBJ2-7	TGTGCCAGCAGCCGCCCCGGTTCCTACGAGCAGTACTTC	CASSRPGSYEQYF
few	TRBD1	TRBV19	TRBJ1-1	TGTGCCAGTAGTATAGATCACACAGGGGTAAACACTGAAGCTTTCTTT	CASSIDHTGVNTEAFF
-	-	TRBV2	TRBJ1-1	TGTGCCAGCAGTGATCAGTCCCCCGAAGCTTTCTTT	CASSDQSPEAFF
-	TRBD1	TRBV5-1	TRBJ2-4	TGCGCCAGCAGCTTGGCCGAGGGGGCGAACATTCAGTACTTC	CASSLAEGANIQYF
-	-	TRBV5-4	TRBJ1-2	TGTGCCAGCAATTTGGGAGGTGACTATGGCTACACCTTC	CASNLGGDYGYTF
-	TRBD1	TRBV5-1	TRBJ2-1	TGCGCCAGCAGCTTGTGGGGGACAGGGGCATTAGGTGAGCAGTTCTTC	CASSLWGTGALGEQFF
-	TRBD1	TRBV7-2	TRBJ2-7	TGTGCCAGCAGCTCCGGGACAGTCGGGACCTACGAGCAGTACTTC	CASSSGTVGTYEQYF
-	TRBD1	TRBV18	TRBJ2-7	TGTGCCAGCTCACCAACTAGAACAGGGGTATCCTACGAGCAGTACTTC	CASSPTRTGVSYEQYF
-	-	TRBV2	TRBJ1-2	TGTGCCAGCAGTGAAGGGGGGCCGGTAACTGGCTACACCTTC	CASSEGGPVTGYTF
-	TRBD1	TRBV6-6	TRBJ1-3	TGTGCCAGCTCCGGGACAGGGAGTACCGGAAACACCATATATTTT	CASSGTGSTGNTIYF
-	TRBD2	TRBV4-1	TRBJ2-5	TGCGCCAGCAGACAGAGGTGGGAAGGGGAGGGTGCGGCCCAGTACTTC	CASRQRWEGEGAAQYF
-	-	TRBV19	TRBJ1-1	TGTGCCAGTAGTGGCGACAGGAGACTAAACACTGAAGCTTTCTTT	CASSGDRRLNTEAFF
-	-	TRBV19	TRBJ2-1	TGTGCCAGTAGTATTCCACAGGGTTTTAGCAATGAGCAGTTCTTC	CASSIPQGFSNEQFF